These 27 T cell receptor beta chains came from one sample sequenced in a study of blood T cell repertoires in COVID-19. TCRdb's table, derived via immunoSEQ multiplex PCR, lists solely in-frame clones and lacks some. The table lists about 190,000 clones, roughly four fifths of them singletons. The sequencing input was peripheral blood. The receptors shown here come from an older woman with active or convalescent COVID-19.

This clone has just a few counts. The CDR3 DNA follows: TGTGCCAGCAGCTTACAGGGGCAGAATTCACCCCTCCACTTT. Translation: CASSLQGQNSPLHF. The chain links TRBV7-9 to TRBJ1-6; possibly TRBD1 for D (6 bases). The germline CDR1 and CDR2 sequences are SEHNR and FQNEAQ (reference sequence). Trimming left V 2 bases short and J 7 bases short, with 9 bases between. CDR3 length: 14 residues.

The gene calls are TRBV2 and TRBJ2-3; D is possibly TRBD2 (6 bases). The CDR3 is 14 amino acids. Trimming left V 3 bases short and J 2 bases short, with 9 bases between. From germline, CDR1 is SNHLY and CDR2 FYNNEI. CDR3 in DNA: TGTGCCAGCAGTGACGCGGGGATCACAGATACGCAGTATTTT. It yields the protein CASSDAGITDTQYF.

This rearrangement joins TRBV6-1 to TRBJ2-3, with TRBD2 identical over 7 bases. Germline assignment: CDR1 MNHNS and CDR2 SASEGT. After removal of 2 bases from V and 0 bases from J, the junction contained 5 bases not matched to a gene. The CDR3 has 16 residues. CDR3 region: CASSEPLAVSTDTQYF. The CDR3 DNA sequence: TGTGCCAGCAGTGAACCCCTAGCGGTTAGCACAGATACGCAGTATTTT.

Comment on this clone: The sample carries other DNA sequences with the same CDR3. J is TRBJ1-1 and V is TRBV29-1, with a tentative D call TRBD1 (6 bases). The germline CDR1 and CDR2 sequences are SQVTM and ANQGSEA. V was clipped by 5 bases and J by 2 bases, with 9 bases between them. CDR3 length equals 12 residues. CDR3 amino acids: CSVRDTNTEAFF. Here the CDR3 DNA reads TGCAGCGTTAGGGACACCAACACTGAAGCTTTCTTT.

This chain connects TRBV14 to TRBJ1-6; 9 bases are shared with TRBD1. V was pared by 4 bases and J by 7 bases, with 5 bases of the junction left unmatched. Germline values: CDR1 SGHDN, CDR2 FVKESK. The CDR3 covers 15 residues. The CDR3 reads CASSRVTGGNSPLHF. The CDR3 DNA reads TGTGCCAGCAGCCGCGTGACAGGGGGAAATTCACCCCTCCACTTT. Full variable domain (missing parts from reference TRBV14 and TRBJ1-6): EAGVTQFPSHSVIEKGQTVTLRCDPISGHDNLYWYRRVMGKEIKFLLHFVKESKQDESGMPNNRFLAERTGGTYSTLKVQPAELEDSGVYFCASSRVTGGNSPLHFGNGTRLTVT.

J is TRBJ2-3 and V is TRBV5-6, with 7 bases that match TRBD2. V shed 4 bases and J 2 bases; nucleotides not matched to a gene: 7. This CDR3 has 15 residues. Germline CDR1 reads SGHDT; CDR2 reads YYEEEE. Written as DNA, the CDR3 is TGTGCCAGCAGCGGGCTGGGAGGGTTCACAGATACGCAGTATTTT. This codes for CASSGLGGFTDTQYF.

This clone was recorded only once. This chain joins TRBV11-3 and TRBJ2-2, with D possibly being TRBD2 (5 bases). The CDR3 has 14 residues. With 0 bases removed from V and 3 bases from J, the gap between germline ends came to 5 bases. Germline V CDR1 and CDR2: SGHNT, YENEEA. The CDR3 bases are TGTGCCAGCAGCTTAGAGCGGGACACCGGGGAGCTGTTTTTT. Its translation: CASSLERDTGELFF.

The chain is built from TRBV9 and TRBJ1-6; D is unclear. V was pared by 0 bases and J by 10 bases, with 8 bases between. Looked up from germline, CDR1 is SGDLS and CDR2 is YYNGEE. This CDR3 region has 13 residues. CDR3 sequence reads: CASSVDRQSPLHF. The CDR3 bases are TGTGCCAGCAGCGTAGATCGACAATCACCCCTCCACTTT.

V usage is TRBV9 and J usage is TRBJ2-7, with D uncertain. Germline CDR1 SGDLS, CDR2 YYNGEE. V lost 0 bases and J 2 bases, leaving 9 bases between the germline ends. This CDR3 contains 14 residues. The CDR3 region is CASSVDPGPYEQYF. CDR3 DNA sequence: TGTGCCAGCAGCGTAGACCCAGGTCCCTACGAGCAGTACTTC.

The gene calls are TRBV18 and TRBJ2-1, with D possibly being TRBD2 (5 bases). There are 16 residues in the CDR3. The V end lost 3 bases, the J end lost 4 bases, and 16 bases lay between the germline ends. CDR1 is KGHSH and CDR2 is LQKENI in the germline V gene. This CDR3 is CASSPGTGSVYNEQFF. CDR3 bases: TGTGCCAGCTCACCCGGTACGGGAAGTGTTTACAATGAGCAGTTCTTC.

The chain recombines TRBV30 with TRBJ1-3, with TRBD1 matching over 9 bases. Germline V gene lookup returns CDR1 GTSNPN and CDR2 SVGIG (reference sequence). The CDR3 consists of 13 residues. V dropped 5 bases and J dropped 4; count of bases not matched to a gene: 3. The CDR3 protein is CAWGQGNGNTIYF. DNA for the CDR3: TGTGCCTGGGGACAGGGGAACGGAAACACCATATATTTT.

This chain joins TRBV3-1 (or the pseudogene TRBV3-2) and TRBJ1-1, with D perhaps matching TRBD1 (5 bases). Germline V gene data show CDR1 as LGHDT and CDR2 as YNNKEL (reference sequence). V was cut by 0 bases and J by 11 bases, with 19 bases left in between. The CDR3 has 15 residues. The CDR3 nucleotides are TGTGCCAGCAGCCAAGATAGAGGAAGGGGTGGGCGGGCTTTCTTT. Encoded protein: CASSQDRGRGGRAFF.

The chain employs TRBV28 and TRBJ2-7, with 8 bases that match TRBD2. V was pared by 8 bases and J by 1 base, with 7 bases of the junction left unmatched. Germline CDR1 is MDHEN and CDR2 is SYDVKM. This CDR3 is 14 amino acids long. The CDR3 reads CASGPGGRSYEQYF. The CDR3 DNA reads TGTGCCAGCGGGCCGGGGGGGCGGTCCTACGAGCAGTACTTC.

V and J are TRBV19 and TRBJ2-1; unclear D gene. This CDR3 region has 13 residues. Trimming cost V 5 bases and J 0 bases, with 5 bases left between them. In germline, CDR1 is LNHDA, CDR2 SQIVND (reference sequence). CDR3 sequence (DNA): TGTGCCAGTAGTCCTAGCTCCTACAATGAGCAGTTCTTC. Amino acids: CASSPSSYNEQFF.

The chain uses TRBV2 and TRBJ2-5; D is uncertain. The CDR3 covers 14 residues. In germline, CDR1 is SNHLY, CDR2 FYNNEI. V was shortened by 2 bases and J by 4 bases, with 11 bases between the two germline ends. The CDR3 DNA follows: TGTGCCAGCAGTGAACCTCCCCGAGGAGAGACCCAGTACTTC. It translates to CASSEPPRGETQYF.

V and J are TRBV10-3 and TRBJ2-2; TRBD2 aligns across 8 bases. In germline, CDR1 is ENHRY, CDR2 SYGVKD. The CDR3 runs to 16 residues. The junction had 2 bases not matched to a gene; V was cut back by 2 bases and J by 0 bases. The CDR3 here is CAISERSGANTGELFF. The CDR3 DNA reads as TGTGCCATCAGTGAGCGTAGCGGGGCGAACACCGGGGAGCTGTTTTTT.

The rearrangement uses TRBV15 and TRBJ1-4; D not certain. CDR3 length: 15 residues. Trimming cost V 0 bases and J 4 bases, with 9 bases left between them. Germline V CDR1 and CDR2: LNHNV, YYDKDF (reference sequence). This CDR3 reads CATSRDLSFNEKLFF. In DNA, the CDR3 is TGTGCCACCAGCAGAGATCTTTCCTTTAATGAAAAACTGTTTTTT.

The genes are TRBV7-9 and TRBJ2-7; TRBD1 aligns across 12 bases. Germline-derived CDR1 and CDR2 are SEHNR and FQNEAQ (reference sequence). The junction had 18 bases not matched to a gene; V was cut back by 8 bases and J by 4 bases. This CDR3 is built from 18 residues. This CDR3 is CASQRHGPGQGAMYEQYF. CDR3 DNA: TGTGCCAGCCAGCGCCATGGTCCGGGACAGGGGGCGATGTACGAGCAGTACTTC.

CDR3 nucleotide sequence: TGTGCCAGCAGCGCGATACGTACCTCTGGAAACACCATATATTTT. It encodes CASSAIRTSGNTIYF. This chain joins TRBV3-1 (or the pseudogene TRBV3-2) and TRBJ1-3; no clear D. Germline V CDR1 and CDR2: LGHDT, YNNKEL (reference sequence). This CDR3 has 15 residues. Trimming took 5 bases from V and 0 from J, leaving 11 bases between them.

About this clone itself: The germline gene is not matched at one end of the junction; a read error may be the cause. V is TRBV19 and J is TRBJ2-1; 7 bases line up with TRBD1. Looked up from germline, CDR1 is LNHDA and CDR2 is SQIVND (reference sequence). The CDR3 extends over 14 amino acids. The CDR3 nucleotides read TGTGCCAGCAGTACCGGGACAGTCTACAATGAGCAGTTCTTC. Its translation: CASSTGTVYNEQFF.

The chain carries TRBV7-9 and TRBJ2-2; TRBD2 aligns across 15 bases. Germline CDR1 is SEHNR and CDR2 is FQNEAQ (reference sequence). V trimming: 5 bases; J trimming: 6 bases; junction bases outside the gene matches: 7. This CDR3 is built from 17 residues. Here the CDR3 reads CASSRWTSGRAAGELFF. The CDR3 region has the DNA TGTGCCAGCAGCAGGTGGACTAGCGGGAGGGCCGCCGGGGAGCTGTTTTTT.

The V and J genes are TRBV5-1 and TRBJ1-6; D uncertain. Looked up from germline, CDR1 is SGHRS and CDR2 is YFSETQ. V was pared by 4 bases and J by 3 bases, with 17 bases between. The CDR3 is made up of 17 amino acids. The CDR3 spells CASSRSIERSYNSPLHF. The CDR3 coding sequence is TGCGCCAGCAGCCGTTCTATAGAAAGGAGCTATAATTCACCCCTCCACTTT.

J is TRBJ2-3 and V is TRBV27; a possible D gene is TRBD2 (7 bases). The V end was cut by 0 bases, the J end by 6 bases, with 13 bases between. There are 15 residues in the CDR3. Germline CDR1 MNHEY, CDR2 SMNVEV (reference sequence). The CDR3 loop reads CASSLSRGARDTQYF. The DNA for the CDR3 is TGTGCCAGCAGTTTATCTCGGGGGGCGCGGGATACGCAGTATTTT.

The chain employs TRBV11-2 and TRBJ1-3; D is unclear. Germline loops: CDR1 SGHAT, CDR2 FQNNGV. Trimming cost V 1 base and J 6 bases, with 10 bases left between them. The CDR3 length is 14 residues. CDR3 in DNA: TGTGCCAGCAGCTTAGGAGGAGGTTCAAACACCATATATTTT. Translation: CASSLGGGSNTIYF. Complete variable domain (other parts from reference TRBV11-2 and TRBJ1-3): EAGVAQSPRYKIIEKRQSVAFWCNPISGHATLYWYQQILGQGPKLLIQFQNNGVVDDSQLPKDRFSAERLKGVDSTLKIQPAKLEDSAVYLCASSLGGGSNTIYFGEGSWLTVV.

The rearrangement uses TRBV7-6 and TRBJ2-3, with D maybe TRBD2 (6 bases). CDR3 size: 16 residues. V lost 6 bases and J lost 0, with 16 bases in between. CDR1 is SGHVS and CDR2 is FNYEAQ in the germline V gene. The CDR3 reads CASSPDGRLSTDTQYF. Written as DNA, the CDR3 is TGTGCCAGCAGTCCCGATGGGAGGCTAAGCACAGATACGCAGTATTTT.

CDR3 protein: CASSQGVEGTEYF. CDR3 DNA sequence: TGTGCCAGCAGCCAAGGAGTGGAGGGGACAGAGTACTTC. V gene TRBV3-1 (or the pseudogene TRBV3-2) combines with J gene TRBJ2-5; D is perhaps TRBD1 (7 bases). V lost 1 base and J lost 12, with 15 bases in between. The CDR3 sequence is 13 residues long. The germline CDR1 and CDR2 sequences are LGHDT and YNNKEL (reference sequence).

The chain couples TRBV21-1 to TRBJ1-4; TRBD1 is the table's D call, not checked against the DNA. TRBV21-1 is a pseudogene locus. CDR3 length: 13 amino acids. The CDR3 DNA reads TGTGCCGGAGACTTGGACAGGGATGAAAAACTGTTTTTT. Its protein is CAGDLDRDEKLFF.